These T cell receptor beta chains were read from a single sample in a study of OX40 agonist ivuxolimab in advanced cancers. Method: immunoSEQ multiplex PCR; TCRdb's copy keeps in-frame clones and lacks some. The data contain 50,000 to 75,000 clones, roughly 89% of them seen just once; the ten biggest clones take up roughly 0.75%. Specimen: CD4+ or CD8+ T cells sorted from blood, collected in a trial of the OX40 agonist ivuxolimab. The origin of the receptors is an adult with an advanced solid tumor such as melanoma, head and neck, liver or kidney cancer. CDR3s include the opening cysteine and the closing phenylalanine or tryptophan. Each record gives: clone size, V gene, D gene, J gene, CDR3 protein. The D gene is left open where the match is weak. Size is omitted from some rows. Given values are once, few, many or a class for expanded clones.

size: .
V: TRBV10-3
D: .
J: TRBJ1-5
CDR3: CAISPGVGQPQHF

size: .
V: TRBV5-1
D: .
J: TRBJ2-7
CDR3: CASSLGRESEQYF

size: .
V: TRBV6-5
D: .
J: TRBJ2-7
CDR3: CASNRDAEQYF

size: .
V: TRBV5-1
D: .
J: TRBJ1-6
CDR3: CASSRETNSPLHF

size: .
V: TRBV30
D: .
J: TRBJ1-2
CDR3: CAWTATRTANYGYTF

size: .
V: TRBV19
D: .
J: TRBJ2-3
CDR3: CASSISTDTQYF

size: .
V: TRBV4-1
D: TRBD1
J: TRBJ2-6
CDR3: CASSQQFGTGSGGANVLTF

size: few
V: TRBV19
D: TRBD2
J: TRBJ2-1
CDR3: CASSILAGYNEQFF

size: .
V: TRBV19
D: TRBD2
J: TRBJ2-1
CDR3: CASSTLTSSGLDEQFF

size: .
V: TRBV5-6
D: .
J: TRBJ2-1
CDR3: CASSLGRNEQFF

size: .
V: TRBV6-1
D: TRBD1
J: TRBJ2-2
CDR3: CASSEARVTGKGDAGELFF